The present TCR beta chain was sequenced within a study of shared clonotypes between healthy human individuals (dated by TCRdb to the early 2020s). General notes on the study: A couple of women and three men aged 18 to 49 years were included in the cohort. For each donor, three plates each were used for CD4 naive and CD4 memory, two plates were used for CD8 naive, and one plate was used for CD8 memory. To estimate repertoire size and how much clonotype sharing occurs between individuals, the study deeply sequenced the blood TCR repertoires of about five healthy adults. To increase sequencing depth and limit assay-specific biases, TCR repertoire library preparation and sequencing were carried out by different laboratories using diverse techniques. Leukapheresis yielded between about 0.85 and 10 billion PBMCs per donor.

Details on this clone: Which antigen it targets is not known. The record has no base qualities; no much larger clone is one base away.

CDR3 length: 13 amino acids, cysteine to phenylalanine. Of all the DNA, just the CDR3 is kept, 39 bases in frame from base 1. The germline V gene sets CDR1 to SGHTA and CDR2 to FQGNSA. Relative to germline, V is 5 bases shorter and J is 0 bases shorter, with 5 bases between their ends. Study-wide findings and limitations: Based on pairwise subsampling, the degree of clonotype sharing among donors was expected to be affected by sequencing depth. Clonotypes shared by all four sorted-subset donors showed higher generation probabilities than non-shared clonotypes. Even with the large sequencing depth, rarefaction of the sorted-subset datasets indicated that sequencing was incomplete. Sharing across a few donors was observed for approximately 5% of naive CD4, 3% to 4% of naive CD8, 2.3% of memory CD4, and roughly 0.4% of memory CD8 clonotypes. Because the study included a small number of donors, the genetic and exposure-history diversity represented was limited. Naive subsets generally had larger estimated clonotype richness than memory subsets. Sampling was restricted to blood, and TCR repertoires in tissue are likely to differ from TCR repertoires in blood.

TCR CDR3 regions were amplified from genomic DNA by multiplex PCR using the deep immunoSEQ assay. Extracted genomic DNA from each cell subset was distributed evenly across all wells of several immunoSEQ 96-well plates, and each plate was treated as a replicate. For sorted subsets, roughly 200 ng of genomic DNA, equivalent to roughly 33,000 T cell genomes, went into each replicate PCR. Purified libraries were quantified with a Qubit 3.0 fluorometer, sized on a Bioanalyzer 2100, and re-quantified with the KAPA Library Quantification kit. Every immunoSEQ 96-well plate was sequenced on a separate single-read 150-cycle Illumina NextSeq 550 flow cell. Turning to the authors' computational methods: Because only junctional sequences without quality scores were contained in the immunoSEQ output, filtering matching that applied to full-length reads could not be performed. Sequences were annotated with PyIR, a Python wrapper for IgBLAST v1.9, using IMGT germline references to assign V/J genes and CDR3. Reads were removed for weak V/J assignments (E-value above 1e-6), missing CDR3, stop codons, out-of-frame junctions, or ambiguous translated residues. V3J clonotypes were defined as sequences sharing an identical inferred V gene, J gene, and CDR3 amino acid sequence. Percentage overlap between repertoires was calculated by dividing the number of shared unique clonotypes by the size of the smaller repertoire. Three approaches were used to assess repertoire richness: RTK rarefaction, the Chao1 estimator, and Recon v2.1 estimates of unobserved clonotypes. For all TCRbeta clonotypes obtained by the gDNA method from a handful of donors, generation probabilities were computed with OLGA. TCRdb obtained this table from immuneACCESS and retained in-frame rearrangements with V and J assigned. These tables miss some clones; where compared with another copy, unresolved V genes account for less than half of the shortfall, and the remainder is unexplained. The V and J calls and clone size come from that table; D and trimming were worked out from the DNA. The sample table records just over 2,000,000 clones; approximately 95% of these occur just once. The top ten clones comprise 0.13% of the sample.

The donors were healthy, HIV-negative adults who had no recently reported acute infections or vaccinations. Every donor was a Caucasian adult residing in Nashville, Tennessee, USA. Magnetic negative selection was used to enrich CD4+ T cells, after which naive cells were positively selected on CD45RA and the negative fraction became the memory subset. Blood was obtained by leukapheresis, after which PBMCs were separated by Ficoll-Histopaque density gradient centrifugation and cryopreserved in liquid nitrogen vapor phase. Analytical flow cytometry was used to check the purity and quantity of every magnetically sorted T cell population. Each sorted fraction had its genomic DNA isolated and then quantified by UV absorbance on a Nanodrop 2000c.

The chain is made from TRBV7-2 and TRBJ1-5, with no confidently assigned D gene. The sample taken for sequencing was naive CD4+ T cells sorted from blood. Taken with the paper, the label for cell subset or site translates to: CD45RA+ positively selected. The receptor comes from a man younger than 30 in good health. The CDR3 is CASSPHSNQPQHF. The bases read TGTGCCAGCAGCCCACATAGCAATCAGCCCCAGCATTTT.